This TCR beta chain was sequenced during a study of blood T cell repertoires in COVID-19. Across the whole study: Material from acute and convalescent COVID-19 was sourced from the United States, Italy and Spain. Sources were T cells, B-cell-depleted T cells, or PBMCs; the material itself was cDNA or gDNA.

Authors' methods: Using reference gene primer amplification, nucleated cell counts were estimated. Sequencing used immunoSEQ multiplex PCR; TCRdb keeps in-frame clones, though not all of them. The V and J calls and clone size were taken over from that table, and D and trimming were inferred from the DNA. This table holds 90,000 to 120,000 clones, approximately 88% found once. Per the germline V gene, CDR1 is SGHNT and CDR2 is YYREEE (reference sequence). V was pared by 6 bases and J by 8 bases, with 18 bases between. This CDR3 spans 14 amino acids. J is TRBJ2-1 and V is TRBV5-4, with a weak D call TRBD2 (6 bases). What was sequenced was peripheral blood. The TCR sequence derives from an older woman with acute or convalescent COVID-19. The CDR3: CASTRRGSLDEQFF. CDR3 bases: TGTGCCAGCACCCGACGGGGGTCCCTCGATGAGCAGTTCTTC.